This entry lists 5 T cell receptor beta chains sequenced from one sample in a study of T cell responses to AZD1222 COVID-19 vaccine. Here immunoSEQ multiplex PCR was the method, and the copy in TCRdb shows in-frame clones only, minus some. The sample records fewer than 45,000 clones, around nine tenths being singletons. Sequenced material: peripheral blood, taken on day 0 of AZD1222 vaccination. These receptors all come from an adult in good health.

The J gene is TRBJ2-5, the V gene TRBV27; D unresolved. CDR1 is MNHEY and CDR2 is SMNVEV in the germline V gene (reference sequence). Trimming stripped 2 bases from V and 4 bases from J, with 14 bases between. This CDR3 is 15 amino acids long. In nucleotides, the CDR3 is TGTGCCAGCAGTTTAACCCGATGGGCTCGAGAGACCCAGTACTTC. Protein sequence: CASSLTRWARETQYF.

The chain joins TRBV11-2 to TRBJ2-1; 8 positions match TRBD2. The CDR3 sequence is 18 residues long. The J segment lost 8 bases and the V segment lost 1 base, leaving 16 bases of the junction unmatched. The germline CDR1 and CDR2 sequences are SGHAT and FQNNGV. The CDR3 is CASSLGPVSGGIGYEQFF. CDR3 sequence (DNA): TGTGCCAGCAGCTTAGGCCCCGTTTCGGGGGGGATTGGGTATGAGCAGTTCTTC.

In DNA form, the CDR3 reads TGTGCCAGCAGCTTAAAAGAGGGGGCTGGAAACACCATATATTTT. Residues: CASSLKEGAGNTIYF. The rearrangement joins TRBV7-6 to TRBJ1-3, with TRBD1 as a possible D gene (6 bases). Germline-derived CDR1 and CDR2 are SGHVS and FNYEAQ. The CDR3 runs to 15 residues. V was pared by 2 bases and J by 2 bases, with 10 bases between.

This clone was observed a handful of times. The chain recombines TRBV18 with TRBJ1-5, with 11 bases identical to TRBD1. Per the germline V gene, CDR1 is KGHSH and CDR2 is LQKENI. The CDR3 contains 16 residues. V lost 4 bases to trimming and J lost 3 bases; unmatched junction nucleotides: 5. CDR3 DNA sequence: TGTGCCAGCTCACACCGGACAGGGGGCATCAATCAGCCCCAGCATTTT. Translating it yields CASSHRTGGINQPQHF.

The CDR3 loop is CATLGGSYEQYF. DNA of the CDR3: TGTGCCACCCTGGGCGGCTCCTACGAGCAGTACTTC. The chain uses TRBV3-1 (or the pseudogene TRBV3-2) and TRBJ2-7, with no clear D. V lost 10 bases and J 0 bases, leaving 10 bases between the germline ends. Per the germline V gene, CDR1 is LGHDT and CDR2 is YNNKEL (reference sequence). This CDR3 spans 12 amino acids.